This TCR beta chain came from a study of blood T cell repertoires in COVID-19. Trimming stripped 0 bases from V and 5 bases from J, with 8 bases between. The CDR3 extends over 13 amino acids. Germline CDR1 reads KGHSH; CDR2 reads LQKENI. Ages ranged from about 18 to 90 years, with residence in about 24 US areas. Before being deemed recovered, Cohort 3 donors had two negative PCRs, clearance, or symptom resolution. Clones were sequenced by immunoSEQ multiplex PCR, and TCRdb holds only the in-frame ones, with some missing. The sample yields approximately 260,000 clones, around 90% seen once. This TCR came from a woman under 30 who had recovered from COVID-19. Sequenced material: PBMCs or T cells enriched from blood (not recorded which). The rearrangement joins TRBV18 to TRBJ2-7, with TRBD2 as a possible D gene (5 bases). This chain's CDR3 is CASSPPPGDEQYF. DNA of the CDR3: TGTGCCAGCTCACCACCTCCCGGGGACGAGCAGTACTTC.